These 21 T cell receptor beta chains came from one sample sequenced in a study of cytomegalovirus exposure and HLA in healthy donors. PCR employed 60 Vbeta and 13 Jbeta primers. The protocol was immunoSEQ multiplex PCR, while the TCRdb copy is restricted to in-frame clones and leaves out a portion. The sample consists of 200,000 to 250,000 clones, approximately 81% of them appearing once. The sequencing sample was made of PBMCs. These receptors came from a woman in her sixties in good health and CMV-seropositive.

The chain links TRBV9 to TRBJ2-1, with D tentatively TRBD2 (6 bases). The CDR3 is 15 residues long. Per the germline V gene, CDR1 is SGDLS and CDR2 is YYNGEE. Deletions cut 5 bases from V and 5 bases from J, with 17 bases between. The chain's CDR3 is CASSLVGGRNNEQFF. DNA of the CDR3: TGTGCCAGCAGTTTAGTGGGAGGCCGTAACAATGAGCAGTTCTTC.

The rearrangement joins TRBV30 to TRBJ2-5; 8 positions agree with TRBD2. Losses at the gene ends were 0 bases for V and 7 bases for J; bases not matched to a gene: 7. Germline CDR1 is GTSNPN and CDR2 is SVGIG (reference sequence). This CDR3 comprises 14 residues. The CDR3 nucleotides read TGTGCCTGGAGTGTACAAGCGGGAGTTGGGACCCAGTACTTC. Translation: CAWSVQAGVGTQYF.

The chain has TRBV7-9 and TRBJ2-1, with 8 bases that match TRBD2. Germline-derived CDR1 and CDR2 are SEHNR and FQNEAQ (reference sequence). This CDR3 is 15 amino acids long. The V and J ends lost 2 bases and 4 bases, in that order; junction bases with no gene match: 4. CDR3 loop: CASSLSAGEYNEQFF. CDR3 nucleotides: TGTGCCAGCAGCTTATCAGCGGGAGAATACAATGAGCAGTTCTTC.

The rearrangement links TRBV10-3 to TRBJ2-2; 8 bases are a match to TRBD1. The CDR3 is 16 residues long. J was trimmed by 4 bases and V by 2 bases; bases with no gene match: 6. Germline V CDR1 and CDR2: ENHRY, SYGVKD. The CDR3: CAISEPRTGRTGELFF. The DNA for the CDR3 is TGTGCCATCAGTGAGCCGAGGACAGGGCGCACCGGGGAGCTGTTTTTT.

V usage is TRBV27 and J usage is TRBJ2-1, with TRBD2 identical over 13 bases. With V trimmed by 6 bases and J by 4 bases, 3 bases remained unmatched. Germline values: CDR1 MNHEY, CDR2 SMNVEV (reference sequence). The CDR3 loop spans 15 amino acids. CDR3 bases: TGTGCCAGCAGCCCGGGACTAGCGGGATACAATGAGCAGTTCTTC. It is translated as CASSPGLAGYNEQFF.

This chain uses TRBV27 with TRBJ1-2, with a tentative D call TRBD1 (6 bases). The CDR3 is made up of 15 amino acids. Between the trimmed V and J ends, which lost 5 bases and 2 bases, there was a span of 15 bases. The germline gives CDR1 MNHEY, CDR2 SMNVEV (reference sequence). The CDR3 sequence is CASSPLGGANYGYTF. CDR3 DNA sequence: TGTGCCAGCAGTCCCCTGGGGGGGGCCAACTATGGCTACACCTTC.

This rearrangement joins TRBV5-4 to TRBJ2-1; 13 bases map to TRBD2. Looked up from germline, CDR1 is SGHNT and CDR2 is YYREEE (reference sequence). CDR3 length: 18 residues. V lost 2 bases and J lost 1; bases outside the gene matches: 6. CDR3: CASSFGTSGKDSYNEQFF. Here the CDR3 DNA reads TGTGCCAGCAGCTTCGGGACTAGCGGGAAAGATTCCTACAATGAGCAGTTCTTC.

The J gene is TRBJ2-1, the V gene TRBV6-1, with 13 bases matching TRBD2. The germline V gene encodes CDR1 MNHNS and CDR2 SASEGT. This CDR3 has 15 amino acids. J was trimmed by 8 bases and V by 6 bases; bases with no gene match: 7. The CDR3 DNA reads TGTGCCAGCAGGGGACTAGCGGGACCCCTCGATGAGCAGTTCTTC. Translated, it gives CASRGLAGPLDEQFF.

This clone has only a few counts. This chain joins TRBV27 and TRBJ1-1; the D gene is possibly TRBD1 (5 bases). The V gene's germline CDR1 is MNHEY and CDR2 SMNVEV (reference sequence). Trimming cost V 4 bases and J 6 bases, with 15 bases left between them. This CDR3 is 14 amino acids long. CDR3 amino acids: CASSSAGWRAEAFF. The CDR3 DNA sequence: TGTGCCAGCAGTTCCGCAGGGTGGAGGGCTGAAGCTTTCTTT.

As DNA, the CDR3 is TGTGCCAGCAGCCATGTGACGGGGGAGGGTTTAGAAGCTTTCTTT. It translates to CASSHVTGEGLEAFF. The rearrangement uses TRBV4-2 and TRBJ1-1; D might be TRBD1 (5 bases). This CDR3 region has 15 residues. Germline V gene sequence: CDR1 LGHNA, CDR2 YNFKEQ. V lost 3 bases and J 8 bases, leaving 19 bases between the germline ends.

This clone has only a few counts. Other DNA sequences of this sample code for an identical CDR3. This chain joins TRBV18 and TRBJ1-1; no reliable D call. In germline, CDR1 is KGHSH, CDR2 LQKENI. This CDR3 region has 13 residues. Trimming cost V 0 bases and J 5 bases, with 7 bases left between them. The CDR3 protein is CASSPPGGTEAFF. CDR3 DNA: TGTGCCAGCTCACCACCAGGAGGGACTGAAGCTTTCTTT.

This chain uses TRBV7-2 with TRBJ1-2; 7 bases map to TRBD1. J was trimmed by 5 bases and V by 1 base; bases with no gene match: 7. The CDR3 contains 15 residues. Germline V lookup: CDR1 SGHTA, CDR2 FQGNSA. The CDR3 loop is CASSLGQGERYGYTF. CDR3 nucleotide sequence: TGTGCCAGCAGCTTAGGGCAGGGGGAAAGATATGGCTACACCTTC.

The V call is TRBV28, the J call TRBJ1-5, with D possibly matching TRBD1 (6 bases). The CDR3 extends over 17 amino acids. V lost 4 bases to trimming and J lost 6 bases, with 22 bases between them. Per germline, CDR1 MDHEN and CDR2 SYDVKM. The CDR3: CASSSLRGPVKGQPQHF. The CDR3 coding sequence is TGTGCCAGCAGTTCTCTCAGGGGCCCGGTGAAGGGTCAGCCCCAGCATTTT.

The genes are TRBV19 and TRBJ2-7; a weak D match, TRBD2 (5 bases). Looked up from germline, CDR1 is LNHDA and CDR2 is SQIVND (reference sequence). The CDR3 sequence is 18 residues long. V was cut by 5 bases and J by 0 bases, with 23 bases left in between. The CDR3 loop reads CASSVTTSRLGSSYEQYF. In nucleotides, the CDR3 is TGTGCCAGTAGTGTAACCACCTCCCGGCTAGGGAGCTCCTACGAGCAGTACTTC. Full variable domain (remainder filled in from reference TRBV19 and TRBJ2-7): DGGITQSPKYLFRKEGQNVTLSCEQNLNHDAMYWYRQDPGQGLRLIYYSQIVNDFQKGDIAEGYSVSREKKESFPLTVTSAQKNPTAFYLCASSVTTSRLGSSYEQYFGPGTRLTVT.

As to this clone: In the same sample, other DNA sequences code for this CDR3. The chain joins TRBV6-1 to TRBJ1-1; D unresolved. The CDR3 spans 14 residues. From germline, CDR1 is MNHNS and CDR2 SASEGT. V was shortened by 4 bases and J by 1 base, with 10 bases between the two germline ends. The CDR3 bases are TGTGCCAGCAGTGGCCGGACTGAGAACACTGAAGCTTTCTTT. It yields the protein CASSGRTENTEAFF.

This chain's CDR3 is CASSLGHSSTSGQETQYF. In DNA form, the CDR3 reads TGTGCCAGCAGCTTAGGACACTCATCGACTAGCGGCCAAGAGACCCAGTACTTC. The rearrangement uses TRBV7-9 and TRBJ2-5, with TRBD2 matching 9 bases. CDR1 and CDR2 from the germline V gene are SEHNR and FQNEAQ (reference sequence). J gave up 1 base and V 1 base, and 10 bases lay outside the gene matches. The CDR3 totals 18 residues.

To note about this clone: Other DNA sequences within the sample encode an identical CDR3. This chain connects TRBV5-1 to TRBJ2-6; possibly TRBD2 for D (5 bases). The germline CDR1 and CDR2 sequences are SGHRS and YFSETQ. The CDR3 loop spans 15 amino acids. V lost 0 bases to trimming and J lost 2 bases, with 6 bases between them. The CDR3 bases are TGCGCCAGCAGCTTGGGAGGGACTGGGGCCAACGTCCTGACTTTC. Translation gives CASSLGGTGANVLTF.

J is TRBJ2-1 and V is TRBV5-6; TRBD2 matches 9 bases. V lost 4 bases and J lost 7; bases outside the gene matches: 9. Germline V gene lookup returns CDR1 SGHDT and CDR2 YYEEEE. The CDR3 runs 15 residues. CDR3 nucleotides: TGTGCCAGCAGCAAGTGGACTAGCGCCATGAATGAGCAGTTCTTC. Translating it yields CASSKWTSAMNEQFF.

The V call is TRBV18, the J call TRBJ2-3; no reliable D call. Trimming removed 3 bases from V and 5 bases from J, with 6 bases in between. This CDR3 has 12 residues. Germline V gives CDR1 KGHSH, CDR2 LQKENI. The CDR3 here is CASSPVRDTQYF. CDR3 sequence (DNA): TGTGCCAGCTCACCTGTCCGAGATACGCAGTATTTT.

The genes are TRBV5-4 and TRBJ1-2, with 7 bases fitting TRBD1. Germline loops: CDR1 SGHNT, CDR2 YYREEE (reference sequence). The J segment lost 3 bases and the V segment lost 3 bases, leaving 5 bases of the junction unmatched. The CDR3 runs to 14 residues. CDR3 in DNA: TGTGCCAGCAGCTCTAACAGGGGCGACTATGGCTACACCTTC. Protein product: CASSSNRGDYGYTF.

The chain has TRBV10-3 and TRBJ1-1; 7 nucleotides align to TRBD1. Trimming at V came to 6 bases and at J to 0 bases, leaving 4 bases not matched to a gene. The CDR3 is made up of 14 amino acids. CDR1 is ENHRY and CDR2 is SYGVKD in the germline V gene. CDR3 in amino acids: CAIRDRWMNTEAFF. In nucleotides, the CDR3 is TGTGCCATCAGGGACAGGTGGATGAACACTGAAGCTTTCTTT.